These 23 T cell receptor beta chains share one sample of origin, sequenced in a study of T cells expressing NK-cell markers. TCRdb re-called the 5' RACE reads, yielding one record per CDR3 amino acid sequence without DNA. The sample spans around 470,000 distinct CDR3 sequences; the ten largest clones claim under 1.5%. Material for sequencing was blood T cells: a sorted CD56 or NKG2C T cell subset, CD4+ or CD8+ T cells, or bulk PBMC T cells (not recorded which). The receptors come from a woman aged 45 to 65 in good health.

The chain employs TRBV6-6 and TRBJ1-1; the D call of TRBD1 rests on TCRdb alone, since no DNA is present to check it. The CDR3 covers 12 residues. Germline assignment: CDR1 MNHNY and CDR2 SVGAGI (reference sequence). The CDR3 here is CASSSGRQAAFF.

The chain is built from TRBV19 and TRBJ2-1; TCRdb's D call, TRBD2, is unchecked because there is no DNA. This CDR3 has 14 residues. Germline V gives CDR1 LNHDA, CDR2 SQIVND (reference sequence). CDR3: CASSIGRARNEQFF.

The chain couples TRBV10-3 to TRBJ2-6; TCRdb's assignment of TRBD1 cannot be checked, as there is no DNA. The CDR3 has 16 amino acids. Germline values: CDR1 ENHRY, CDR2 SYGVKD. This chain's CDR3 is CAILLKGATGANVLTF.

The J gene is TRBJ2-1, the V gene TRBV6-5; TCRdb reports TRBD2, a call that lacks DNA to check it against. Germline V gene data show CDR1 as MNHEY and CDR2 as SVGAGI. This CDR3 has 14 amino acids. CDR3 amino acids: CASSASGRYNEQFF.

This chain uses TRBV3-1 with TRBJ2-2. Germline CDR1 LGHDT, CDR2 YNNKEL (reference sequence). The CDR3 loop spans 14 amino acids. CDR3 in amino acids: CASSNRPDTGELFF.

The rearrangement uses TRBV29-1 and TRBJ2-1. Germline-derived CDR1 and CDR2 are SQVTM and ANQGSEA. The CDR3 totals 13 residues. This CDR3 reads CSIGWSVYNEQFF.

The gene calls are TRBV4-2 and TRBJ1-5; as DNA is missing, the TRBD1 call by TCRdb cannot be tested. This CDR3 region has 15 residues. Germline values: CDR1 LGHNA, CDR2 YNFKEQ. The CDR3 sequence is CASSQDSGGGQPQHF.

V gene TRBV5-1 combines with J gene TRBJ1-5. CDR1 and CDR2 from the germline V gene are SGHRS and YFSETQ. The CDR3 has 15 residues. The CDR3: CASSLGGSRDQPQHF.

The chain employs TRBV19 and TRBJ2-3. Germline CDR1 and CDR2: LNHDA and SQIVND (reference sequence). The CDR3 runs to 15 residues. CDR3 residues: CASSIAVLATDTQYF. Full variable domain (missing parts from reference TRBV19 and TRBJ2-3): DGGITQSPKYLFRKEGQNVTLSCEQNLNHDAMYWYRQDPGQGLRLIYYSQIVNDFQKGDIAEGYSVSREKKESFPLTVTSAQKNPTAFYLCASSIAVLATDTQYFGPGTRLTVL.

The chain is built from TRBV12-3 or TRBV12-4 and TRBJ2-1; TCRdb's D call, TRBD1, is unchecked because there is no DNA. The CDR3 covers 15 residues. CDR3 sequence reads: CASSRGGAHYNEQFF.

This chain uses TRBV29-1 with TRBJ2-1; with no DNA, the TCRdb D assignment of TRBD2 cannot be verified. Per germline, CDR1 SQVTM and CDR2 ANQGSEA. This CDR3 is 15 amino acids long. Here the CDR3 reads CSSGLAGGSYNEQFF.

The rearrangement uses TRBV28 and TRBJ2-1; with no DNA, the TCRdb D assignment of TRBD2 cannot be verified. Germline values: CDR1 MDHEN, CDR2 SYDVKM. The CDR3 is 20 amino acids. The CDR3: CASQYWGGASGINVYNEQFF.

J is TRBJ1-1 and V is TRBV12-3 or TRBV12-4; TCRdb designates TRBD1, a call that cannot be tested without DNA. This CDR3 is built from 14 residues. CDR3 amino acids: CASSPQGGFTEAFF.

The chain joins TRBV27 to TRBJ2-7; there is no DNA to check the TCRdb D call of TRBD1. This CDR3 comprises 13 residues. Germline CDR1 reads MNHEY; CDR2 reads SMNVEV (reference sequence). The CDR3 reads CASTGPPSYEQYF.

The chain employs TRBV29-1 and TRBJ2-5; the D call from TCRdb, TRBD2, cannot be confirmed without DNA. Germline values: CDR1 SQVTM, CDR2 ANQGSEA. This CDR3 is built from 12 residues. The CDR3 protein is CSSGTSSKTQYF.

This chain joins TRBV6-5 and TRBJ2-2; TCRdb indicates TRBD2, and absent DNA this call remains unverified. CDR3 length equals 16 residues. Germline-derived CDR1 and CDR2 are MNHEY and SVGAGI. CDR3 loop: CASSYPSGSSTGELFF.

The V call is TRBV20-1, the J call TRBJ2-5; with no DNA, the TCRdb D assignment of TRBD1 cannot be verified. The CDR3 is 14 amino acids. The germline gives CDR1 DFQATT, CDR2 SNEGSKA (reference sequence). The CDR3 loop is CSARDRQGRETQYF.

The chain recombines TRBV24-1 with TRBJ2-2. This CDR3 is 14 amino acids long. Per the germline V gene, CDR1 is KGHDR and CDR2 is SFDVKD. CDR3 region: CATSLGMVTGELFF.

The chain uses TRBV11-2 and TRBJ1-2. The V gene's germline CDR1 is SGHAT and CDR2 FQNNGV. The CDR3 is made up of 14 amino acids. Here the CDR3 reads CASSLGSARYGYTF.

The chain employs TRBV7-2 and TRBJ1-1. The CDR3 is 15 residues long. Looked up from germline, CDR1 is SGHTA and CDR2 is FQGNSA. CDR3 loop: CASSLFRVVGTEAFF.

V is TRBV15 and J is TRBJ1-1; without DNA, the TCRdb call of TRBD1 cannot be checked. CDR3 length: 19 residues. Germline V gene lookup returns CDR1 LNHNV and CDR2 YYDKDF (reference sequence). The CDR3 sequence: CATSRGEGSASNRKAEAFF.

The chain combines TRBV29-1 with TRBJ2-1. The CDR3 contains 12 residues. The germline gives CDR1 SQVTM, CDR2 ANQGSEA. CDR3 in amino acids: CSVVLRVYEQFF.

V gene TRBV29-1 combines with J gene TRBJ2-1; TCRdb's D call, TRBD2, is unchecked because there is no DNA. CDR1 SQVTM and CDR2 ANQGSEA come from the germline V gene. The CDR3 loop spans 14 amino acids. CDR3 residues: CSASGPRGYNEQFF.